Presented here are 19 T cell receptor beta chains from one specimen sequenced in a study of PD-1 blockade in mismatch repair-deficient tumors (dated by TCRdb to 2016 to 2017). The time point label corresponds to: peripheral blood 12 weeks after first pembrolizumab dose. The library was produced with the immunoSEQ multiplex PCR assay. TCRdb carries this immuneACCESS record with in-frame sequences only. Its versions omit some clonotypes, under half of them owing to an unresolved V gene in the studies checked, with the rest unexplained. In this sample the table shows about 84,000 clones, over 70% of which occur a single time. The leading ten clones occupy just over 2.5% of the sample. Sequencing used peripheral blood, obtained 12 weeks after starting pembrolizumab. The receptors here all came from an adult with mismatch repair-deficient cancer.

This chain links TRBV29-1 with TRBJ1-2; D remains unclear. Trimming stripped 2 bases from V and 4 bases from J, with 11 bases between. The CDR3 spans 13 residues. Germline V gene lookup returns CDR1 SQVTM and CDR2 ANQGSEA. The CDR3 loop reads CSVESGGTYGYTF. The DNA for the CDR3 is TGCAGCGTTGAAAGTGGCGGCACCTATGGCTACACCTTC.

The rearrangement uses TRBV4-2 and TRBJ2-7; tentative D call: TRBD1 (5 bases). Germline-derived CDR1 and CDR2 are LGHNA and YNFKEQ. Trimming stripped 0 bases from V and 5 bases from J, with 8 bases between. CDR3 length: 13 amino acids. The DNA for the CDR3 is TGTGCCAGCAGCCAAGATCAAGGGGACGAGCAGTACTTC. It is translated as CASSQDQGDEQYF.

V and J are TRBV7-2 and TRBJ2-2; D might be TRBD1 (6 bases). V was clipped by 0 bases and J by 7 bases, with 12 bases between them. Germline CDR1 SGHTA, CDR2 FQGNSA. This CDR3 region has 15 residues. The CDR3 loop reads CASSLAWTEDGELFF. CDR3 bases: TGTGCCAGCAGCTTAGCCTGGACAGAGGACGGGGAGCTGTTTTTT.

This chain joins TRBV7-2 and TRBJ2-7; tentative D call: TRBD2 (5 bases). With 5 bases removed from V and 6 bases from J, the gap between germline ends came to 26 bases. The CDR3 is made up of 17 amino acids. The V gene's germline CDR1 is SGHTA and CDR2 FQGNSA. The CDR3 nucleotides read TGTGCCAGCAGCACCATGGGTGGGAGACCTAGAGGTTCCGAGCAGTACTTC. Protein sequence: CASSTMGGRPRGSEQYF.

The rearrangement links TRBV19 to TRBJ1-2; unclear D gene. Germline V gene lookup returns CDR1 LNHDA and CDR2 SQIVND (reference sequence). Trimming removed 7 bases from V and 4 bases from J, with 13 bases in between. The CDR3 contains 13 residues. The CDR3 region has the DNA TGTGCCAGTACCCCGGACCCACGCTATGGCTACACCTTC. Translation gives CASTPDPRYGYTF.

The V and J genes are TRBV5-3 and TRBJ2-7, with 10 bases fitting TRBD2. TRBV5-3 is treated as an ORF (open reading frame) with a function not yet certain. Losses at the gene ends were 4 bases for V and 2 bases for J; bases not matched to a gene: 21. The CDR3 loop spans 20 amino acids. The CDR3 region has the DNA TGTGCCAGAAGCCAACCCCTAGCGGGAGAAGGGTCCATTCCTCCCTACGAGCAGTACTTC. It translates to CARSQPLAGEGSIPPYEQYF.

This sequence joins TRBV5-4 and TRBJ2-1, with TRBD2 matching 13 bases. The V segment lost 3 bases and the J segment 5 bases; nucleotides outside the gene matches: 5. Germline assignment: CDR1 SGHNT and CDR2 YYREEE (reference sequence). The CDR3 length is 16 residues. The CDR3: CASSWGTSGNNNEQFF. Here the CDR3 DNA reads TGTGCCAGCAGCTGGGGGACTAGCGGGAACAACAATGAGCAGTTCTTC.

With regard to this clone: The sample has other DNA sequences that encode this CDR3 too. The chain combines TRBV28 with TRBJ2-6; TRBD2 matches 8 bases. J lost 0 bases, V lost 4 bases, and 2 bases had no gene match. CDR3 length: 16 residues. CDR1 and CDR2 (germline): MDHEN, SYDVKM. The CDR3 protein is CASSSGGFSGANVLTF. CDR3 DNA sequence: TGTGCCAGCAGTTCGGGGGGGTTCTCTGGGGCCAACGTCCTGACTTTC.

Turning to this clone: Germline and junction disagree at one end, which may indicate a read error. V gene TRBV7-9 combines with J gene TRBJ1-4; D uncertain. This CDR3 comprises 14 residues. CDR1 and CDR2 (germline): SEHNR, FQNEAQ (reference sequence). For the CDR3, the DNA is TGCGCCAGCAGCCCCGACACCAGCAATGAAAAACTGTTTTTT. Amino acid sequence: CASSPDTSNEKLFF.

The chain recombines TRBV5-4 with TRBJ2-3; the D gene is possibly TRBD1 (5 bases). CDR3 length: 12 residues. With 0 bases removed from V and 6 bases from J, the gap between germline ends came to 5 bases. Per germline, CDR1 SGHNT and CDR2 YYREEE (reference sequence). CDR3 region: CASSLEGDTQYF. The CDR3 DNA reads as TGTGCCAGCAGCTTGGAGGGGGATACGCAGTATTTT.

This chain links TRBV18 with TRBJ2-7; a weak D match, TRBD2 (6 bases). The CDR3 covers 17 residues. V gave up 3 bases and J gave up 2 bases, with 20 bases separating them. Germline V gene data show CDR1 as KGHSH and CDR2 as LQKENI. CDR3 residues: CASSPQAGGPVTYEQYF. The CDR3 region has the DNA TGTGCCAGCTCACCTCAAGCGGGCGGACCTGTAACCTACGAGCAGTACTTC.

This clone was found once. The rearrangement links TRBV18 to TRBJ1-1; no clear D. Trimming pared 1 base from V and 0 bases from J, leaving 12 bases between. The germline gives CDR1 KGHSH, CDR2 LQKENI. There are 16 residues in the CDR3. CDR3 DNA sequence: TGTGCCAGCTCACCACGTCCGGAGGCCTTGAACACTGAAGCTTTCTTT. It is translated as CASSPRPEALNTEAFF.

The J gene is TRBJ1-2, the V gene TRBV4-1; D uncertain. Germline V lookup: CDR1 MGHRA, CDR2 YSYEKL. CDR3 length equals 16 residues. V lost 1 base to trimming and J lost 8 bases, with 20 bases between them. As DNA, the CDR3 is TGCGCCAGCAGCCAAGTTACGGCAGCGAGTTCTGCAGGCTACACCTTC. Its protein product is CASSQVTAASSAGYTF.

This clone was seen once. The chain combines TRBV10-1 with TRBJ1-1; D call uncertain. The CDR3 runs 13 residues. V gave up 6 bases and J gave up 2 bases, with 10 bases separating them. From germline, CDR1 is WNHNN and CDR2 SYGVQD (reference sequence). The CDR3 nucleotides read TGCGCCAGCAGCAGGACGGTAAACACTGAAGCTTTCTTT. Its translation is CASSRTVNTEAFF.

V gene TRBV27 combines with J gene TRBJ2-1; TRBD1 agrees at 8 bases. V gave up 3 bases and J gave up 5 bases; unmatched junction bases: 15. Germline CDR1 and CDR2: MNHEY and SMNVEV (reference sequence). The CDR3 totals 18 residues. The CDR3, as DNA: TGTGCCAGCAGTTTTTTTTACGGCGTCGGACAGGGTGACAATGAGCAGTTCTTC. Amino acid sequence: CASSFFYGVGQGDNEQFF.

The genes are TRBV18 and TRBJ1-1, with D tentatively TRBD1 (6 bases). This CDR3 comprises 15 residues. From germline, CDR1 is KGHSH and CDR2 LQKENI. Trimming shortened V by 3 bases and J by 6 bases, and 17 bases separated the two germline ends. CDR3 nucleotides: TGTGCCAGCTCACCCTATTTGTCAGGGGACGCTGAAGCTTTCTTT. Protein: CASSPYLSGDAEAFF.

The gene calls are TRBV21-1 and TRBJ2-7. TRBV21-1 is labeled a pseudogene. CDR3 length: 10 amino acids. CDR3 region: CAIPPGEQYF. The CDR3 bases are TGTGCCATTCCACCTGGCGAGCAGTACTTC.

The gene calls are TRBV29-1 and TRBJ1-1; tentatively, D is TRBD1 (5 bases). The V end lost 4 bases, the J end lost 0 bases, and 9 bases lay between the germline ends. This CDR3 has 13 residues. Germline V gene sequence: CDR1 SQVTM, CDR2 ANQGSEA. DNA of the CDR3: TGCAGCGTTGTGGGGCAGATGAACACTGAAGCTTTCTTT. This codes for CSVVGQMNTEAFF.

The CDR3 protein is CASSLALGTAGNTIYF. In nucleotides, the CDR3 is TGCGCCAGCAGCTTGGCCCTGGGGACAGCGGGAAACACCATATATTTT. The V call is TRBV5-1, the J call TRBJ1-3; TRBD1 agrees at 7 bases. This CDR3 comprises 16 residues. Germline CDR1 reads SGHRS; CDR2 reads YFSETQ. Losses at the gene ends were 0 bases for V and 4 bases for J; bases not matched to a gene: 7. Looking up the rest from reference TRBV5-1 and TRBJ1-3 gives the full variable domain: KAGVTQTPRYLIKTRGQQVTLSCSPISGHRSVSWYQQTPGQGLQFLFEYFSETQRNKGNFPGRFSGRQFSNSRSEMNVSTLELGDSALYLCASSLALGTAGNTIYFGEGSWLTVV.